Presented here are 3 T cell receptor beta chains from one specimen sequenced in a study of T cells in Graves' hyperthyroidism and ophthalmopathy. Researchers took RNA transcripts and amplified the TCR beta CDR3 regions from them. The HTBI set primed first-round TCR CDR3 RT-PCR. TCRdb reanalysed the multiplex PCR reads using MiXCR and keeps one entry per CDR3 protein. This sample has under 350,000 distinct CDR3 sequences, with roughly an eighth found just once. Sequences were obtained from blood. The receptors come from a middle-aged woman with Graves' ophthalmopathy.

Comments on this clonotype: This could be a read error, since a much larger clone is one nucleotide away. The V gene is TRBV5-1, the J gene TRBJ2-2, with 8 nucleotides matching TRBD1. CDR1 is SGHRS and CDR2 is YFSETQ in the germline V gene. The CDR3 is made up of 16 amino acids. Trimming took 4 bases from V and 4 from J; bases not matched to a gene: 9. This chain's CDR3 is CASSRGQAVSTGELFF. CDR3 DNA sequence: TGCGCCAGCAGCAGGGGACAGGCCGTGAGCACCGGGGAGCTGTTTTTT.

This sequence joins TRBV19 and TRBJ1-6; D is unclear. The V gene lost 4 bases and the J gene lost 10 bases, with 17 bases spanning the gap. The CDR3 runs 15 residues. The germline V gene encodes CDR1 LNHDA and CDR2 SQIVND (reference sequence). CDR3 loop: CASSTTPQTKSPLHF. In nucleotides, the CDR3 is TGTGCCAGTAGTACAACTCCGCAAACGAAATCACCCCTCCACTTT.

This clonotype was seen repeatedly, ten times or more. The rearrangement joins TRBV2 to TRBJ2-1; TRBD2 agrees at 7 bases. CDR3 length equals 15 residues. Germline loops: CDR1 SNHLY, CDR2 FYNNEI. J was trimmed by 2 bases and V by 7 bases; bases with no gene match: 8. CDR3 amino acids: CASTAAGLAYNEQFF. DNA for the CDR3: TGTGCCAGCACCGCTGCTGGACTAGCCTACAATGAGCAGTTCTTC.